A single sample gave rise to the 31 T cell receptor beta chains below, sequenced in a study of CD4 T cells in relation to SARS-CoV-2 and coronaviruses. Data came from immunoSEQ multiplex PCR; TCRdb stores just in-frame clones and leaves some out. Of approximately 17,000 clones in the sample, roughly 82% were seen once. CD4+ T cells from unexposed donors were obtained before the COVID-19 pandemic (2011-2018). Isolation of CD4+ T cells took place after around 11 days in culture. These TCRs are of unknown antigen specificity. The sample taken for sequencing was CD4+ T cells from PBMCs, cultured in vitro. Receptors were obtained from a human donor in good health.

The genes are TRBV4-3 and TRBJ1-2; D gene ambiguous. CDR3 length: 11 residues. The V end lost 3 bases, the J end lost 7 bases, and 6 bases lay between the germline ends. Germline V CDR1 and CDR2: LGHNA, YSLEER. The CDR3 bases are TGCGCCAGCAGCCATGGAGGTGGCTACACCTTC. Translated: CASSHGGGYTF.

The chain couples TRBV7-9 to TRBJ2-2, with 8 bases matching TRBD2. The CDR3 runs 17 residues. Trimming removed 4 bases from V and 5 bases from J; junction bases left unmatched: 12. Germline CDR1 and CDR2: SEHNR and FQNEAQ (reference sequence). The CDR3 spells CASSSPGGAGFTGELFF. The CDR3 coding sequence is TGTGCCAGCAGCTCCCCCGGGGGGGCAGGTTTTACCGGGGAGCTGTTTTTT. Variable domain in full (rest from reference TRBV7-9 and TRBJ2-2): DTGVSQNPRHKITKRGQNVTFRCDPISEHNRLYWYRQTLGQGPEFLTYFQNEAQLEKSRLLSDRFSAERPKGSFSTLEIQRTEQGDSAMYLCASSSPGGAGFTGELFFGEGSRLTVL.

In this sample, this clone turned up once. This chain links TRBV3-1 (or the pseudogene TRBV3-2) with TRBJ2-1; 16 nucleotides match TRBD2. Germline V gene lookup returns CDR1 LGHDT and CDR2 YNNKEL (reference sequence). The CDR3 is made up of 19 amino acids. The V segment lost 6 bases and the J segment 7 bases; nucleotides outside the gene matches: 15. The CDR3 loop is CASREGGLAGGPGRNEQFF. The CDR3 DNA follows: TGTGCCAGCAGAGAAGGGGGACTAGCGGGAGGGCCGGGACGTAATGAGCAGTTCTTC.

The J gene is TRBJ2-1, the V gene TRBV21-1; the table's D call, TRBD2, was not checked against the DNA. TRBV21-1 is deemed a pseudogene. The CDR3 is 18 residues long. The DNA of the CDR3 is TGTGCCAGCAGCAAAGCGCGGGTCGGGGGGTGGCTTATAAATGAGCAGTTCTTC. Translating it yields CASSKARVGGWLINEQFF.

The chain joins TRBV5-1 to TRBJ2-5, with 8 nucleotides matching TRBD2. V lost 1 base, J lost 4 bases, and 6 bases stayed unmatched. Germline-derived CDR1 and CDR2 are SGHRS and YFSETQ. The CDR3 covers 15 residues. CDR3 protein: CASSLIGGRTETQYF. DNA for the CDR3: TGCGCCAGCAGCTTGATCGGCGGGAGGACAGAGACCCAGTACTTC.

The genes are TRBV11-2 and TRBJ2-2; possible D gene TRBD2, 5 bases. V was pared by 6 bases and J by 4 bases, with 12 bases between. CDR3 length: 14 residues. CDR1 and CDR2 from the germline V gene are SGHAT and FQNNGV. This chain's CDR3 is CASRYTTSTGELFF. CDR3 nucleotides: TGTGCCAGCAGATATACAACTAGCACCGGGGAGCTGTTTTTT.

The chain links TRBV10-3 to TRBJ1-2; D possibly corresponds to TRBD1 (5 bases). The V and J ends lost 2 bases and 4 bases respectively, with 11 bases between them. This CDR3 spans 14 amino acids. CDR1 and CDR2 from the germline V gene are ENHRY and SYGVKD. The CDR3 DNA sequence: TGTGCCATCAGTGAGCCCCGACAGCCCTATGGCTACACCTTC. It is translated as CAISEPRQPYGYTF.

The sample holds a few counts of this clone. The V gene is TRBV2, the J gene TRBJ1-5; no definite D call. V lost 3 bases and J 3 bases, leaving 12 bases between the germline ends. CDR1 SNHLY and CDR2 FYNNEI come from the germline V gene. This CDR3 is built from 15 residues. The CDR3 nucleotides read TGTGCCAGCAGTGAGGGTCCGATGGCCAATCAGCCCCAGCATTTT. Translation gives CASSEGPMANQPQHF.

This clone was picked up one time. The gene calls are TRBV9 and TRBJ2-1; 9 bases fit TRBD1. This CDR3 contains 16 residues. The V gene end was trimmed by 3 bases and the J gene end by 1 base; junction bases not matched to a gene: 5. Germline CDR1 reads SGDLS; CDR2 reads YYNGEE. CDR3 residues: CASSAGGQGSYNEQFF. The CDR3 DNA reads as TGTGCCAGCAGCGCGGGGGGACAGGGTTCCTACAATGAGCAGTTCTTC.

This clone was counted a single time. The gene calls are TRBV9 and TRBJ1-2; D unclear. Germline CDR1 and CDR2: SGDLS and YYNGEE. Trimming left V 4 bases short and J 2 bases short, with 12 bases between. The CDR3 has 14 residues. The chain's CDR3 is CASSTVGRNYGYTF. The CDR3 nucleotides read TGTGCCAGCAGCACCGTGGGCAGGAACTATGGCTACACCTTC.

The chain employs TRBV6-2 or TRBV6-3 and TRBJ2-7; TRBD1 aligns across 10 bases. CDR1 is MNHEY, CDR2 SVGEGT, per germline. V gave up 6 bases and J gave up 4 bases; unmatched junction bases: 6. The CDR3 contains 14 residues. The CDR3 DNA sequence: TGTGCCAGCAGCCCCGGACAGGGGGTGTACGAGCAGTACTTC. Translated: CASSPGQGVYEQYF.

The chain couples TRBV6-4 to TRBJ1-5; 7 bases are a match to TRBD1. CDR1 is MRHNA and CDR2 is SNTAGT in the germline V gene. The length of the CDR3 is 16 residues. V trimming: 7 bases; J trimming: 2 bases; junction bases outside the gene matches: 11. CDR3 DNA: TGTGCCAGCAACAGGGGAAAACAGGGGTGCAATCAGCCCCAGCATTTT. Translation gives CASNRGKQGCNQPQHF.

The chain employs TRBV7-9 and TRBJ2-5; tentative D call: TRBD1 (6 bases). The CDR3 loop spans 14 amino acids. The germline CDR1 and CDR2 sequences are SEHNR and FQNEAQ (reference sequence). Trimming took off 3 bases at V and 2 bases at J, with 10 bases between the two ends. The CDR3 DNA reads as TGTGCCAGCAGCTTCTGGACAGAGCAAGAGACCCAGTACTTC. The encoded protein is CASSFWTEQETQYF.

This rearrangement joins TRBV6-5 to TRBJ1-3; D not resolved. With 8 bases removed from V and 4 bases from J, the gap between germline ends came to 9 bases. CDR1 is MNHEY, CDR2 SVGAGI, per germline. The CDR3 totals 12 residues. The CDR3 DNA sequence: TGTGCCAGCCATGGGCGAGGAAACACCATATATTTT. Amino acid sequence: CASHGRGNTIYF.

The J gene is TRBJ2-7, the V gene TRBV18; D gene ambiguous. Germline V gene data show CDR1 as KGHSH and CDR2 as LQKENI. The length of the CDR3 is 14 residues. V shed 6 bases and J shed 0 bases, with 12 bases lying between them. CDR3 sequence: CASSSAQSSYEQYF. The DNA for the CDR3 is TGTGCCAGCTCCTCGGCACAGAGCTCCTACGAGCAGTACTTC.

CDR3 protein: CASSGVAGAETQYF. The CDR3 DNA is TGTGCCAGCAGCGGCGTAGCGGGAGCTGAGACCCAGTACTTC. This chain links TRBV9 with TRBJ2-5, with 9 bases lining up with TRBD2. There are 14 residues in the CDR3. CDR1 SGDLS and CDR2 YYNGEE come from the germline V gene. V shed 3 bases and J 5 bases; nucleotides not matched to a gene: 5.

This clone has more than one count but fewer than ten. The chain carries TRBV5-1 and TRBJ2-7; D call uncertain. V was shortened by 0 bases and J by 5 bases, with 12 bases between the two germline ends. The germline V gene has CDR1 SGHRS and CDR2 YFSETQ. The CDR3 consists of 14 residues. The CDR3 region has the DNA TGCGCCAGCAGCTTGGCCCCCGCTAGTAACGAGCAGTACTTC. The encoded protein is CASSLAPASNEQYF.

The sample holds a few counts of this clone. The rearrangement uses TRBV10-3 and TRBJ2-7; unclear D gene. V lost 2 bases and J lost 4, with 12 bases in between. Per the germline V gene, CDR1 is ENHRY and CDR2 is SYGVKD. This CDR3 has 14 amino acids. The CDR3 DNA reads TGTGCCATCAGTGAGGGGGTGTGGGTTTACGAGCAGTACTTC. Protein sequence: CAISEGVWVYEQYF.

The CDR3 DNA reads TGCGCCAGCAGCTTCACAGGGTTGCAAGAGACCCAGTACTTC. This encodes CASSFTGLQETQYF. The V call is TRBV5-1, the J call TRBJ2-5; D is possibly TRBD1 (6 bases). Germline loops: CDR1 SGHRS, CDR2 YFSETQ. Trimming took off 2 bases at V and 2 bases at J, with 10 bases between the two ends. This CDR3 is 14 amino acids long.

This clone was observed a handful of times. V is TRBV4-1 and J is TRBJ2-2; D might be TRBD1 (5 bases). There are 16 residues in the CDR3. Germline V gene data show CDR1 as MGHRA and CDR2 as YSYEKL. V was pared by 6 bases and J by 2 bases, with 16 bases between. CDR3 protein: CASRHLYRSNTGELFF. As DNA, the CDR3 is TGCGCCAGCAGACACCTTTACAGGAGCAACACCGGGGAGCTGTTTTTT.

V is TRBV5-1 and J is TRBJ1-1; D is unclear. The CDR3 is made up of 15 amino acids. Germline CDR1 and CDR2: SGHRS and YFSETQ. V lost 3 bases and J lost 1, with 13 bases in between. CDR3: CASSSFGPQNTEAFF. The CDR3 nucleotides are TGCGCCAGCAGCTCCTTCGGACCGCAGAACACTGAAGCTTTCTTT.

V and J are TRBV7-6 and TRBJ1-5, with D perhaps matching TRBD1 (6 bases). The CDR3 is 16 residues long. V was cut by 5 bases and J by 3 bases, with 17 bases left in between. Germline CDR1 is SGHVS and CDR2 is FNYEAQ. CDR3 sequence (DNA): TGTGCCAGCAGCCCAAAGACAGGCTACCCCAATCAGCCCCAGCATTTT. This translates into CASSPKTGYPNQPQHF.

This clone appeared a few times. V gene TRBV3-1 (or the pseudogene TRBV3-2) combines with J gene TRBJ1-2; TRBD1 agrees at 7 bases. Germline V CDR1 and CDR2: LGHDT, YNNKEL (reference sequence). The CDR3 loop spans 14 amino acids. Trimming took 4 bases from V and 2 from J; bases not matched to a gene: 4. The DNA of the CDR3 is TGTGCCAGCAGCCCGAGGGGGCTGAACTATGGCTACACCTTC. Translation gives CASSPRGLNYGYTF.

The chain couples TRBV5-5 to TRBJ2-7; 7 nucleotides line up with TRBD1. Trimming cost V 4 bases and J 3 bases; bases outside gene matches: 4. The germline V gene has CDR1 SGHKS and CDR2 YYEKEE (reference sequence). The CDR3 sequence is 13 residues long. The CDR3 sequence is CASSRDSFYEQYF. CDR3 in DNA: TGTGCCAGCAGCAGGGACAGTTTCTACGAGCAGTACTTC.

The rearrangement joins TRBV9 to TRBJ2-5; D is possibly TRBD1 or TRBD2 (6 bases each). Germline V gives CDR1 SGDLS, CDR2 YYNGEE. V lost 0 bases and J lost 8, with 14 bases in between. The CDR3 contains 14 residues. CDR3 DNA sequence: TGTGCCAGCAGCGTAGAACACAGGGAGGCCACCCAGTACTTC. Amino acids: CASSVEHREATQYF. The full variable domain, its missing parts supplied by reference TRBV9 and TRBJ2-5, is DSGVTQTPKHLITATGQRVTLRCSPRSGDLSVYWYQQSLDQGLQFLIQYYNGEERAKGNILERFSAQQFPDLHSELNLSSLELGDSALYFCASSVEHREATQYFGPGTRLLVL.

This sequence joins TRBV10-3 and TRBJ2-1; D might be TRBD1 or TRBD2, each matching 5 bases. Between the trimmed V and J ends, which lost 4 bases and 1 base, there was a span of 14 bases. Germline CDR1 and CDR2: ENHRY and SYGVKD. The CDR3 spans 16 residues. In DNA form, the CDR3 reads TGTGCCATCAGTGGGGGGTCCGGGGCTTCCTACAATGAGCAGTTCTTC. It is translated as CAISGGSGASYNEQFF.

This clone turned up a few times. This sequence joins TRBV5-4 and TRBJ1-1; D unresolved. This CDR3 comprises 15 residues. Trimming pared 0 bases from V and 0 bases from J, leaving 9 bases between. Germline V lookup: CDR1 SGHNT, CDR2 YYREEE (reference sequence). As DNA, the CDR3 is TGTGCCAGCAGCTTGGTCGGGTTAATGAACACTGAAGCTTTCTTT. Translated, it gives CASSLVGLMNTEAFF.

The chain uses TRBV29-1 and TRBJ2-2, with D perhaps matching TRBD1 or TRBD2 (6 bases each). V was trimmed by 8 bases and J by 2 bases, leaving 15 bases between them. This CDR3 has 14 amino acids. Germline lookup yields CDR1 SQVTM and CDR2 ANQGSEA. The CDR3 region has the DNA TGCAGCTTCCAGAGGGGGGTAAACACCGGGGAGCTGTTTTTT. Translation gives CSFQRGVNTGELFF.

J is TRBJ1-1 and V is TRBV20-1; TRBD1 might be the D (6 bases). This CDR3 spans 13 amino acids. V lost 3 bases, J lost 1 base, and 9 bases lay in between. Germline CDR1 is DFQATT and CDR2 is SNEGSKA (reference sequence). The CDR3 nucleotides read TGCAGTGCTAGTAAAGGGGGGAACACTGAAGCTTTCTTT. Translation gives CSASKGGNTEAFF.

The chain couples TRBV13 to TRBJ2-3; TRBD1 is a possible D gene (5 bases). Germline V gives CDR1 PRHDT, CDR2 FYEKMQ (reference sequence). Trimming took off 5 bases at V and 5 bases at J, with 17 bases between the two ends. This CDR3 has 15 amino acids. DNA for the CDR3: TGTGCCAGCAGCCGGACCCCAGGGAAAGGAGATACGCAGTATTTT. Translating gives CASSRTPGKGDTQYF.

The gene calls are TRBV10-3 and TRBJ1-2; TRBD1 is a possible D gene (5 bases). The V end was cut by 7 bases, the J end by 1 base, with 13 bases between. Germline assignment: CDR1 ENHRY and CDR2 SYGVKD. CDR3 length equals 14 residues. In DNA, the CDR3 is TGTGCCATCACCACCAGGGTGGGTAACTATGGCTACACCTTC. This codes for CAITTRVGNYGYTF.